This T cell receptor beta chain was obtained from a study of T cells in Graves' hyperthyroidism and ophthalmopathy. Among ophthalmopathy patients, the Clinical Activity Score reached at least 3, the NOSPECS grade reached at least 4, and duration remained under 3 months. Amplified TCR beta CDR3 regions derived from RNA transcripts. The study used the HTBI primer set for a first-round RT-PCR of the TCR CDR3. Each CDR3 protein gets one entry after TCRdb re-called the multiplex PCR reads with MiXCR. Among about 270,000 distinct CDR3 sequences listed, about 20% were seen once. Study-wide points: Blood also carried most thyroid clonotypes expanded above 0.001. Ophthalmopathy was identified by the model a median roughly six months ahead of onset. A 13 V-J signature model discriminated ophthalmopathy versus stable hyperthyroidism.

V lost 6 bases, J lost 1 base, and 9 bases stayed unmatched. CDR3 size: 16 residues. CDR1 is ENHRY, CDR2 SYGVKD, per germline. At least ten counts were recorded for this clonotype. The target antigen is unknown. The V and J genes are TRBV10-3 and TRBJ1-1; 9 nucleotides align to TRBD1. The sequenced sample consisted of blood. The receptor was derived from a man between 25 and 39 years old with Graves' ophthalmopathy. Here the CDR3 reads CAIRGGTGTGNTEAFF. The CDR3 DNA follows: TGTGCCATCAGGGGGGGGACAGGGACGGGGAACACTGAAGCTTTCTTT.